The entry below gives a single TCR beta chain sequence along with its context. Profiling relied on immunoSEQ multiplex PCR, and the TCRdb table lists in-frame clones only, not all of them. The sample holds 55,000 to 80,000 clones, 80% to 90% seen once. This entry belongs to a study of blood T cell repertoires in COVID-19. Study-level information: Donors in the United States, Italy and Spain gave samples during acute or convalescent COVID-19.

The length of the CDR3 is 14 residues. Germline assignment: CDR1 SQVTM and CDR2 ANQGSEA. The V gene lost 6 bases and the J gene lost 4 bases, with 18 bases spanning the gap. The sequenced material came from peripheral blood. This TCR was sampled from a human donor in a cohort sampled during active COVID-19. J is TRBJ1-1 and V is TRBV29-1; D is uncertain. CDR3 nucleotides: TGCAGCGTCCTCAGAGGGATGGGCGGCACTGAAGCTTTCTTT. The encoded protein is CSVLRGMGGTEAFF.